This T cell receptor (beta chain) originates from a study of graft-versus-host responses after intestinal transplantation. The overall study: Transplants were multivisceral, liver-intestinal, or isolated intestinal. All of the recipients had induction that used anti-thymocyte globulin, then tacrolimus and steroids for two to four years.

Irradiated, violet-dye-labeled stimulator cells, approximately 200,000 in number, were plated with approximately 200,000 CFSE-labeled responder cells. The authors sorted proliferating CFSE-low CD3+CD4+ and CD3+CD8+ responders after the reaction. Germline CDR1 and CDR2: GTSNPN and SVGIG (reference sequence). CDR3 size: 8 residues. V lost 8 bases and J lost 5, with 3 bases in between. Repertoires were generated with immunoSEQ multiplex PCR, while TCRdb's copy carries only in-frame clones and drops some. The sample lists 20,000 to 25,000 clones, around two fifths occurring once. This clone is deemed medium-sized.

This receptor was obtained from a human patient who was an organ donor for intestinal transplantation. The sample consisted of alloreactive CD8+ T cells from a mixed lymphocyte reaction culture, taken before transplantation. Subset indicated: CFSE-low proliferating T cells sorted from roughly 6-day pre-transplant mixed lymphocyte reaction (GvH or HvG direction). The rearrangement joins TRBV30 to TRBJ1-2; D is unclear. The CDR3 DNA is TGTGCCAGTTATGGCTACACCTTC. Its protein product is CASYGYTF.